This T cell receptor (beta chain) was documented in a study of blood T cell repertoires in COVID-19. Study context: Acute and convalescent COVID-19 samples came from the United States, Italy and Spain. The cDNA or gDNA used as material had been derived from T cells, B-cell-depleted T cells, or PBMCs.

Original analysis: Estimation of nucleated cell counts relied on the amplification of reference gene primers. Clones were sequenced by immunoSEQ multiplex PCR, and TCRdb holds only the in-frame ones, with some missing. D and trimming were read from the DNA, whereas the V and J calls and clone size are those reported in that table. The profile shows about 81,000 clones, roughly 87% of them singletons. Sequenced input: peripheral blood. This TCR was recovered from a woman older than 75 with active COVID-19.

Here the CDR3 reads CASSLIAGYEQYF. The CDR3 DNA is TGTGCCAGCAGCTTAATCGCGGGATACGAGCAGTACTTC. J is TRBJ2-7 and V is TRBV7-3; TRBD2 is a possible D gene (6 bases). V was trimmed by 1 base and J by 4 bases, leaving 8 bases between them. The CDR3 contains 13 residues. CDR1 is SGHTA and CDR2 is FQGTGA in the germline V gene.